The rows below give T cell receptor beta chains drawn from one sample of a study of shared clonotypes between healthy human individuals. TCRdb's copy holds only in-frame clones and misses some; the assay was immunoSEQ multiplex PCR. The table has about 1 million clones, around 75% seen once. The sample taken for sequencing was memory CD4+ T cells sorted from blood. The receptors derive from a man between 18 and 35 years old in good health. The CDR3 runs from the conserved cysteine through the conserved F or W.

13	TRBV6-6	TRBJ1-6	CASGRDRGGPLHF
12	TRBV7-8	TRBJ1-5	CASSFNNQPQHF
12	TRBV2	TRBJ2-5	CASSEGGETQYF
11	TRBV30	TRBJ2-5	CAWSPRETQYF
14	TRBV5-1	TRBJ1-1	CASSAGRGITEAFF
13	TRBV10-1	TRBJ2-7	CASSDSDGYEQYF
13	TRBV5-1	TRBJ2-7	CASSLGDRGEQYF
14	TRBV27	TRBJ2-4	CASAGTAGGNIQYF
17	TRBV11-3	TRBJ2-2	CASSSLSGSINTGELFF
17	TRBV25-1	TRBJ1-4	CASSEFRAGWTNEKLFF
16	TRBV9	TRBJ1-3	CASSVLDRLSGNTIYF
14	TRBV29-1	TRBJ2-3	CSVGGLAGADTQYF
14	TRBV1	TRBJ1-2	CTSSQDHYRQTTTF
15	TRBV19	TRBJ2-2	CASIPGLAGTGELFF
15	TRBV18	TRBJ1-1	CASSALQGWSTEAFF
16	TRBV30	NA	CAWSVNPLGRGPEQYF
14	TRBV10-2	TRBJ1-4	CASSTTGGSEKLFF
21	TRBV21-1	TRBJ1-5	CASNVRPERCQGNYSNQPQHF
15	TRBV14	TRBJ2-1	CASSQVGLADNEQFF
14	TRBV7-2	TRBJ2-3	CASSARWTPEVEYF
17	TRBV27	TRBJ2-1	CASSLRAGGVLNNEQFF
15	TRBV5-5	TRBJ2-1	CASSLFEQGHGEQFF
19	TRBV7-9	TRBJ2-3	CASSPNTGGLLTSTDTQYF
16	TRBV6-6	TRBJ2-7	CASSTSRDRASYEQYF
13	TRBV14	TRBJ1-2	CASSQGVAYGYTF
13	TRBV5-1	TRBJ1-2	CASSFGREAGYTF
14	TRBV5-1	TRBJ2-5	CASSIDRVGETQYF
15	TRBV7-2	TRBJ2-1	CASTSGLAAYNEQFF
16	TRBV11-2	TRBJ2-5	CASSPRTSGGLETQYF
14	TRBV5-4	TRBJ2-1	CASSFSSGRLDLFF
15	TRBV5-5	TRBJ2-6	CASSLAGAGANVLTF
15	TRBV18	TRBJ1-6	CASSPTGGSNSPLHF
16	TRBV7-8	TRBJ2-3	CASRNWRLGSTDTQYF
14	TRBV10-1	TRBJ1-1	CASSDEGRGTEAFF
13	TRBV15	TRBJ2-2	CATSRAVGGELFF
12	TRBV5-1	TRBJ2-3	CASRAGLETQYF
14	TRBV28	TRBJ1-6	CASSLGSQARSLHF